This TCR beta chain emerged from a study of preoperative IRX-2 immunotherapy in early breast cancer. Sequencing used immunoSEQ multiplex PCR; TCRdb keeps in-frame clones, though not all of them. Here the sample spans 30,000 or so clones, around 83% being singletons. Stated treatment: preoperative locoregional IRX-2 cytokine immunotherapy. Germline CDR1 LNHDA, CDR2 SQIVND (reference sequence). The CDR3 length is 15 residues. The V gene end was trimmed by 1 base and the J gene end by 3 bases; junction bases not matched to a gene: 5. The receptor comes from a human donor with breast cancer. The chain combines TRBV19 with TRBJ2-7, with 8 bases aligning to TRBD2. The sequencing used lymph node tissue, collected from a patient treated with IRX-2 immunotherapy. The CDR3 DNA reads TGTGCCAGTAGTATAGGCGGCGGGGGGATCTACGAGCAGTACTTC. Translating it yields CASSIGGGGIYEQYF.